This T cell receptor (beta chain) was retrieved from a study of cytomegalovirus exposure and HLA in healthy donors. The data were produced by immunoSEQ multiplex PCR, yet TCRdb's version contains in-frame clones alone and is incomplete. Of some 98,000 clones detected, roughly 84% appear once; the ten largest clones hold approximately 5.8%. The CDR3 loop spans 16 amino acids. V lost 5 bases to trimming and J lost 0 bases, with 11 bases between them. In germline, CDR1 is MNHEY, CDR2 SMNVEV (reference sequence). The receptor was derived from a man in his late teens or twenties in good health and CMV-seropositive. Material: PBMCs. This chain joins TRBV27 and TRBJ2-6; weak D call: TRBD1 (6 bases). Written as DNA, the CDR3 is TGTGCCAGCAGTCGGGACACTAACTCTGGGGCCAACGTCCTGACTTTC. Amino acids: CASSRDTNSGANVLTF.